Sequencing of this TCR beta chain was carried out in a study of cytomegalovirus exposure and HLA in healthy donors. Study-level points and caveats: Further analysis, carried out later, found HLA-associated TCR beta chains more clonally expanded than equally common other chains.

Trimming left V 3 bases short and J 1 base short, with 9 bases between. The CDR3 has 14 residues. Germline V gene sequence: CDR1 MNHEY, CDR2 SMNVEV (reference sequence). On this clone: Its antigen is unidentified.

Primers included in the PCR were 60 Vbeta and 13 Jbeta primers. Profiling relied on immunoSEQ multiplex PCR, and the TCRdb table lists in-frame clones only, not all of them. Among around 160,000 clones listed, roughly 79% were seen once. The rearrangement joins TRBV27 to TRBJ1-1; D perhaps matches TRBD1 (5 bases). The sample consisted of PBMCs. The sequence derives from a middle-aged woman in good health and CMV-seronegative. The CDR3 loop reads CASSFRGQNTEAFF. The CDR3 DNA is TGTGCCAGCAGTTTTAGGGGCCAGAACACTGAAGCTTTCTTT.